These T cell receptor beta chains were read from a single sample in a study of T-cell reconstitution after alpha-beta-depleted transplantation in children. Via MiXCR, TCRdb re-called the PCR reads, giving one row per CDR3 protein. The sample has some 600,000 distinct CDR3 sequences, around 17% seen once. Sequencing used PBMCs from the stem cell graft donor, obtained from the stem cell graft. The origin of the receptors is a human donor who donated a stem cell graft to a child with acute myeloid leukemia. Both conserved end residues are part of each CDR3. D genes are given only for firm matches. Size values are once, few and many counts, or a class for expanded clones, and some rows have none.

V gene	D gene	clone size	J gene	CDR3 protein	CDR3 DNA
TRBV20-1	-	many	TRBJ1-5	CSARRLNQPQHF	TGCAGTGCGAGGCGACTGAATCAGCCCCAGCATTTT
TRBV6-5	TRBD1	many	TRBJ2-7	CASSYSSGTGFDEQYF	TGTGCCAGCAGTTACTCGTCAGGGACAGGGTTCGACGAGCAGTACTTC
TRBV6-5	TRBD2	few	TRBJ2-6	CASYLLAGIPGANVLTF	TGTGCCAGCTACTTACTAGCGGGGATCCCTGGGGCCAACGTCCTGACTTTC
TRBV29-1	-	few	TRBJ2-6	CSVGGTSGSGANVLTF	TGCAGCGTGGGGGGGACATCTGGCTCTGGGGCCAACGTCCTGACTTTC
TRBV6-5	-	many	TRBJ2-7	CASSYAAGAYEQYF	TGTGCCAGCAGTTACGCGGCAGGGGCCTACGAGCAGTACTTC
TRBV7-9	-	once	TRBJ2-3	CASSLARDIRTDTQYF	TGTGCCAGCAGCCTAGCCAGGGACATCCGCACAGATACGCAGTATTTT
TRBV20-1	-	many	TRBJ1-6	CSARAGGKTSSPLHF	TGCAGTGCTAGAGCTGGGGGGAAAACTTCATCACCCCTCCACTTT
TRBV29-1	TRBD1	many	TRBJ2-2	CSYRGVTGELFF	TGCAGTTACAGGGGAGTCACCGGGGAGCTGTTTTTT
TRBV7-3	-	-	TRBJ2-3	CASSVTGPTDTQYF	TGTGCCAGCAGCGTTACGGGGCCGACAGATACGCAGTATTTT
TRBV5-1	TRBD2	-	TRBJ2-3	CASSWGTSGRTDTQYF	TGCGCCAGCAGCTGGGGGACTAGCGGGAGAACAGATACGCAGTATTTT
TRBV7-2	-	-	TRBJ1-1	CASSNRVWGNTEAFF	TGTGCCAGCAGCAACAGGGTTTGGGGGAACACTGAAGCTTTCTTT
TRBV12-3/TRBV12-4	TRBD1	-	TRBJ1-5	CASSQGQTNQPQHF	TGTGCCAGCAGTCAGGGACAGACAAATCAGCCCCAGCATTTT
TRBV9	-	few	TRBJ1-1	CASRAPVGRGTEAFF	TGTGCCAGCAGAGCCCCCGTGGGTAGGGGCACTGAAGCTTTCTTT
TRBV12-3/TRBV12-4	-	-	TRBJ2-1	CASSFWRGGSYNEQFF	TGTGCCAGCAGTTTTTGGAGGGGCGGCTCCTACAATGAGCAGTTCTTC
TRBV7-2	TRBD1	many	TRBJ1-1	CASSSRQGDEAFF	TGTGCCAGCAGCTCTCGACAGGGTGATGAAGCTTTCTTT
TRBV12-3/TRBV12-4	TRBD2	many	TRBJ2-7	CASSPGLASSYEQYF	TGTGCCAGCAGCCCGGGACTAGCCAGCTCCTACGAGCAGTACTTC
TRBV20-1	-	many	TRBJ2-1	CSARSGLAYNEQFF	TGCAGTGCTAGAAGTGGGCTAGCCTACAATGAGCAGTTCTTC
TRBV29-1	-	many	TRBJ1-5	CSVDPDRLHQPQHF	TGCAGCGTTGACCCAGACAGACTCCATCAGCCCCAGCATTTT
TRBV20-1	-	many	TRBJ1-5	CSASGGVGGVSQPQHF	TGCAGTGCCTCGGGGGGCGTCGGAGGGGTTAGTCAGCCCCAGCATTTT
TRBV13	-	many	TRBJ2-3	CASSEGMESGADTQYF	TGTGCCAGCAGCGAAGGGATGGAGTCTGGGGCAGATACGCAGTATTTT
TRBV12-3/TRBV12-4	-	-	TRBJ1-3	CASSLSGGVGNTIYF	TGTGCCAGCAGTTTATCCGGAGGGGTCGGAAACACCATATATTTT
TRBV7-9	TRBD2	many	TRBJ2-1	CASSPLAGASYNEQFF	TGTGCCAGCAGCCCCCTAGCGGGTGCCTCCTACAATGAGCAGTTCTTC
TRBV15	TRBD2	many	TRBJ2-7	CATSSSLAGKYEQYF	TGTGCCACCAGCTCATCTCTAGCGGGGAAATACGAGCAGTACTTC
TRBV7-2	-	few	TRBJ2-3	CASSADIGVDTQYF	TGTGCCAGCAGCGCCGACATCGGGGTAGATACGCAGTATTTT
TRBV18	-	-	TRBJ1-2	CASSPSSREDGYTF	TGTGCCAGCTCACCCTCGTCCAGGGAAGATGGCTACACCTTC
TRBV7-2	-	many	TRBJ1-1	CASSLARGGTEAFF	TGTGCCAGCAGTCTCGCCAGAGGGGGCACTGAAGCTTTCTTT
TRBV3-1	-	-	TRBJ2-3	CASSQAVTDTQYF	TGTGCCAGCAGCCAAGCCGTGACAGATACGCAGTATTTT
TRBV24-1	TRBD1	many	TRBJ1-1	CATSDHGQVEAFF	TGTGCCACCAGTGATCACGGACAGGTTGAAGCTTTCTTT
TRBV5-1	TRBD1	-	TRBJ2-7	CASSSRQGISGEQYF	TGCGCCAGCAGCTCCCGACAGGGTATATCGGGCGAGCAGTACTTC
TRBV5-1	TRBD2	few	TRBJ2-1	CASSLDYGGGGRSYNEQFF	TGCGCCAGCAGCTTGGATTACGGGGGGGGCGGTAGATCCTACAATGAGCAGTTCTTC
TRBV9	-	many	TRBJ2-2	CASRDVTGELFF	TGTGCCAGCCGGGACGTCACCGGGGAGCTGTTTTTT
TRBV7-2	TRBD1	many	TRBJ2-1	CASSAYQGALYNEQFF	TGTGCCAGCAGCGCATACCAGGGGGCGCTTTACAATGAGCAGTTCTTC
TRBV7-9	-	few	TRBJ1-4	CASSLGTGVIEKLFF	TGTGCCAGCAGCTTGGGGACCGGAGTTATTGAAAAACTGTTTTTT
TRBV5-4	TRBD2	-	TRBJ2-5	CASSLFAGGGLETQYF	TGTGCCAGCAGCTTGTTTGCGGGGGGTGGCCTTGAGACCCAGTACTTC
TRBV11-2	-	-	TRBJ1-3	CASSFSGRGSSGNTIYF	TGTGCCAGCAGCTTCTCGGGTCGGGGGAGCTCTGGAAACACCATATATTTT
TRBV5-1	-	-	TRBJ2-2	CASSLGSYSGTAGGELFF	TGCGCCAGCAGCTTGGGTTCGTATTCCGGGACCGCTGGCGGGGAGCTGTTTTTT
TRBV11-2	-	few	TRBJ1-2	CASSLVTFGGYTF	TGTGCCAGCAGCTTAGTTACTTTCGGTGGCTACACCTTC
TRBV7-9	-	few	TRBJ2-1	CASSLGDTATNEQFF	TGTGCCAGCAGCTTAGGGGACACAGCAACTAATGAGCAGTTCTTC
TRBV20-1	TRBD1	many	TRBJ2-7	CSARARDRGLYEQYF	TGCAGTGCTAGGGCCCGGGACAGGGGTCTCTACGAGCAGTACTTC